What follows is one TCR beta chain and its context. This table comes from immunoSEQ multiplex PCR, and its TCRdb copy is limited to in-frame clones, with some not included. The sample includes 52,000 or so clones, around 85% seen only once; the top ten take 3.2%. Germline V lookup: CDR1 SEHNR, CDR2 FQNEAQ (reference sequence). Between the trimmed V and J ends, which lost 0 bases and 0 bases, there was a span of 6 bases. CDR3 size: 15 residues. These data belong to a study of radiotherapy plus CTLA-4 blockade in lung cancer. This specimen consisted of peripheral blood, obtained from a patient treated with radiotherapy plus ipilimumab. The chain has TRBV7-9 and TRBJ1-3; D not resolved. The sequence was obtained from a human donor with non-small cell lung cancer who had a partial response to radiotherapy plus ipilimumab. The CDR3, as DNA: TGTGCCAGCAGCTTAGCGTTGGCCTCTGGAAACACCATATATTTT. Protein sequence: CASSLALASGNTIYF.